Below, one T cell receptor beta chain is given with its context. This entry comes from a study of blood T cell repertoires in COVID-19. The method was immunoSEQ multiplex PCR; TCRdb's version includes in-frame clones alone and lacks a portion of them. Of approximately 150,000 clones in the sample, 86% were seen once. The sequenced sample consisted of peripheral blood. The source of this sequence is a woman in her seventies with acute or convalescent COVID-19.

CDR3 in amino acids: CASSQGDRVGQPQHF. DNA for the CDR3: TGTGCCAGCAGCCAAGGTGACAGGGTTGGACAGCCCCAGCATTTT. V usage is TRBV4-2 and J usage is TRBJ1-5, with 7 positions matching TRBD1. The V gene end was trimmed by 1 base and the J gene end by 7 bases; junction bases not matched to a gene: 7. Germline V gene data show CDR1 as LGHNA and CDR2 as YNFKEQ. The CDR3 is 15 amino acids.